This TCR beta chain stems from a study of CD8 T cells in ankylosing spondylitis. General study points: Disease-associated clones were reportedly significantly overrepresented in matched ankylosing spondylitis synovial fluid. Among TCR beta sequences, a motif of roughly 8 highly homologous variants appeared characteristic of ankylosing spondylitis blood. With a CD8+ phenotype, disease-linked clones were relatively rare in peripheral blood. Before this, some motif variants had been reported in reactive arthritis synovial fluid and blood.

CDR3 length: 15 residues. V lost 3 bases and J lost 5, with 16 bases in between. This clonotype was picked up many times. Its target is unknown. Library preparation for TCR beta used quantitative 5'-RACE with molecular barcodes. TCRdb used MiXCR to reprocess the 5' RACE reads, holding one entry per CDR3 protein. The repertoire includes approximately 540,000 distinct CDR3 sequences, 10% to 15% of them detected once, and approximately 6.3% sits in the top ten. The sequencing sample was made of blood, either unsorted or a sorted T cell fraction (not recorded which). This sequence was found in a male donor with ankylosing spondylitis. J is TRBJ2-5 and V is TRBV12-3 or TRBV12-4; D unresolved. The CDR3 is CASSFRDGPLETQYF. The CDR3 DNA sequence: TGTGCCAGCAGTTTTAGGGATGGGCCATTGGAGACCCAGTACTTC.